The source of this TCR beta chain is a study of shared clonotypes between healthy human individuals. This clone was seen only a few times. Sorted-subset replicate PCR reactions contained approximately 190 ng DNA, corresponding to tens of thousands of T cell genomes. Sequencing used immunoSEQ multiplex PCR; TCRdb keeps in-frame clones, though not all of them. The sample holds a few million clones, around nine tenths seen once. All the donors were Caucasian adults who lived in Nashville, Tennessee. The CDR3 runs 16 residues. Germline lookup yields CDR1 SGDLS and CDR2 YYNGEE. J lost 0 bases, V lost 4 bases, and 5 bases had no gene match.

Sequencing was carried out using naive CD4+ T cells sorted from blood. The subset: CD45RA+ positively selected. This chain links TRBV9 with TRBJ2-2; the match to TRBD1 covers 8 bases. The clonotype comes from a man younger than 35 in good health. The CDR3 DNA reads TGTGCCAGCAGCACCCGACAGGGGACGAACACCGGGGAGCTGTTTTTT. Translating gives CASSTRQGTNTGELFF.